These 6 T cell receptor beta chains share one sample of origin, sequenced in a study of blood T cell repertoires in COVID-19. Produced via immunoSEQ multiplex PCR; TCRdb's table is partial and in-frame only. The data show 65,000 to 90,000 clones, about 91% seen once. Sequencing used peripheral blood. These receptors were collected from a man older than 75 with acute or convalescent COVID-19.

This clone is a singleton in its sample. The chain combines TRBV19 with TRBJ1-1; a weak D match, TRBD1 (6 bases). This CDR3 comprises 14 residues. V was shortened by 2 bases and J by 1 base, with 8 bases between the two germline ends. CDR1 LNHDA and CDR2 SQIVND come from the germline V gene (reference sequence). The DNA of the CDR3 is TGTGCCAGTAGTATATTCAGGGGGAACACTGAAGCTTTCTTT. The encoded protein is CASSIFRGNTEAFF.

This clone is a singleton in its sample. This chain joins TRBV12-3 or TRBV12-4 and TRBJ2-2; 8 bases are shared with TRBD2. The CDR3 length is 13 residues. J was trimmed by 4 bases and V by 5 bases; bases with no gene match: 0. The CDR3 here is CASSTSGTGELFF. CDR3 nucleotide sequence: TGTGCCAGCAGTACTAGCGGCACCGGGGAGCTGTTTTTT.

V usage is TRBV5-6 and J usage is TRBJ2-3, with D hard to call. CDR3 length: 11 residues. Trimming stripped 4 bases from V and 7 bases from J, with 7 bases between. CDR1 is SGHDT and CDR2 is YYEEEE in the germline V gene. This CDR3 is CASSIVNTQYF. Here the CDR3 DNA reads TGTGCCAGCAGCATCGTAAATACGCAGTATTTT. Looking up the rest from reference TRBV5-6 and TRBJ2-3 gives the full variable domain: DAGVTQSPTHLIKTRGQQVTLRCSPKSGHDTVSWYQQALGQGPQFIFQYYEEEERQRGNFPDRFSGHQFPNYSSELNVNALLLGDSALYLCASSIVNTQYFGPGTRLTVL.

V gene TRBV10-3 combines with J gene TRBJ2-2; a possible D gene is TRBD1 (5 bases). Germline loops: CDR1 ENHRY, CDR2 SYGVKD. Trimming removed 4 bases at V and 7 bases at J, with 10 bases between. The CDR3 covers 13 residues. CDR3 region: CAISARVGGELFF. The CDR3 DNA sequence: TGTGCCATCAGTGCCAGGGTCGGCGGGGAGCTGTTTTTT.

The V gene is TRBV6-5, the J gene TRBJ1-2, with a weak D call TRBD1 (5 bases). This CDR3 is 16 amino acids long. Trimming removed 0 bases from V and 2 bases from J, with 13 bases in between. Looked up from germline, CDR1 is MNHEY and CDR2 is SVGAGI. In nucleotides, the CDR3 is TGTGCCAGCAGTTACTCGAATCGGGGGGGGAACTATGGCTACACCTTC. Translated: CASSYSNRGGNYGYTF.

The V and J genes are TRBV9 and TRBJ2-3; possible D gene TRBD2, 5 bases. Germline-derived CDR1 and CDR2 are SGDLS and YYNGEE. The V end lost 6 bases, the J end lost 1 base, and 12 bases lay between the germline ends. The CDR3 has 14 amino acids. The CDR3, as DNA: TGTGCCAGCATCCCCGGACTTGGCACAGATACGCAGTATTTT. Protein sequence: CASIPGLGTDTQYF.